These T cell receptor beta chains were read from a single sample in a study of identical twins. Each CDR3 protein is one row after TCRdb ran MiXCR on the 5' RACE reads. Of 420,000 or so distinct CDR3 sequences in the sample, around 18% were seen once. Sequencing was performed on naive T cells sorted from blood. The receptors here all came from a man over 45 in good health. The CDR3 runs from the conserved cysteine through the conserved F or W. The D gene is left open where the match is weak. Expanded clones are given a class, and other clones once, few, many or no size at all.

abundance,v_gene,len,j_gene,d_gene,CDR3aa,CDR3nt
.,TRBV20-1,14,TRBJ2-7,.,CSARERLNSYEQYF,TGCAGTGCTAGAGAACGGCTTAACTCCTACGAGCAGTACTTC
few,TRBV20-1,15,TRBJ2-7,TRBD2,CSARISGPSSYEQYF,TGCAGTGCTAGGATTAGCGGGCCGAGCTCCTACGAGCAGTACTTC
few,TRBV20-1,18,TRBJ1-5,.,CSARVRGGKAAVRQPQHF,TGCAGTGCTAGAGTACGTGGCGGAAAGGCTGCGGTTCGGCAGCCCCAGCATTTT
many,TRBV28,14,TRBJ1-2,.,CASSNIRRGYGYTF,TGTGCCAGCAGTAACATCCGACGCGGCTATGGCTACACCTTC
many,TRBV12-5,14,TRBJ1-1,.,CASGLPDSHPEAFF,TGTGCTAGTGGTTTGCCGGACAGTCACCCTGAAGCTTTCTTT
.,TRBV7-9,17,TRBJ2-1,TRBD2,CASSSVGLAVSYNEQFF,TGTGCCAGCAGCTCTGTCGGGCTAGCGGTCTCCTACAATGAGCAGTTCTTC
many,TRBV5-1,13,TRBJ2-3,.,CASSLGRADTQYF,TGCGCCAGCAGCCTTGGAAGGGCAGATACGCAGTATTTT
.,TRBV10-3,15,TRBJ2-7,TRBD2,CAIGVGQRGSYEQYF,TGTGCCATCGGTGTCGGTCAGCGGGGCTCCTACGAGCAGTACTTC
.,TRBV7-2,14,TRBJ2-1,TRBD1,CASSPRQGASEQFF,TGTGCCAGCAGCCCCCGACAGGGGGCCAGCGAGCAGTTCTTC
.,TRBV4-1,16,TRBJ2-1,.,CASSQWDRLSYNEQFF,TGCGCCAGCAGCCAATGGGACCGCTTATCCTACAATGAGCAGTTCTTC
many,TRBV7-2,14,TRBJ2-2,.,CASSPDWNTGELFF,TGTGCCAGCAGCCCGGACTGGAACACCGGGGAGCTGTTTTTT
many,TRBV20-1,15,TRBJ2-7,TRBD1,CSASSRDRGLYEQYF,TGCAGTGCTTCGTCCCGGGACAGGGGGCTATACGAGCAGTACTTC
.,TRBV20-1,13,TRBJ2-4,.,CSAQGLRQNIQYF,TGCAGTGCCCAAGGACTGAGGCAAAACATTCAGTACTTC
few,TRBV6-6,13,TRBJ1-2,.,CASSRTEPYGYTF,TGTGCCAGCAGCAGGACAGAGCCCTATGGCTACACCTTC
.,TRBV11-2,16,TRBJ1-2,.,CASSPLGRVGGYGYTF,TGTGCCAGCAGCCCTTTGGGCAGGGTAGGAGGCTATGGCTACACCTTC
.,TRBV20-1,16,TRBJ2-1,TRBD2,CSARDPIAGGRDEQFF,TGCAGTGCTAGAGATCCAATAGCGGGAGGGCGTGATGAGCAGTTCTTC
few,TRBV15,16,TRBJ2-5,.,CATSRDSWADEETQYF,TGTGCCACCAGCAGAGATAGTTGGGCAGATGAAGAGACCCAGTACTTC
many,TRBV20-1,14,TRBJ2-1,TRBD2,CSAFPGTSENEQFF,TGCAGTGCCTTCCCCGGGACTAGCGAGAATGAGCAGTTCTTC
few,TRBV7-9,14,TRBJ1-2,.,CASSLLATEGGYTF,TGTGCCAGCAGCTTACTGGCCACCGAGGGAGGCTACACCTTC
.,TRBV2,15,TRBJ1-5,.,CASSESWYSNQPQHF,TGTGCCAGCAGTGAAAGCTGGTATAGCAATCAGCCCCAGCATTTT
few,TRBV29-1,16,TRBJ2-1,TRBD2,CSVDAGLAGGYNEQFF,TGCAGCGTAGACGCTGGACTAGCGGGAGGGTACAATGAGCAGTTCTTC
few,TRBV12-3/TRBV12-4,17,TRBJ1-6,.,CASSLAGRGMDNSPLHF,TGTGCCAGCAGTTTAGCGGGACGGGGGATGGATAATTCACCCCTCCACTTT
few,TRBV12-3/TRBV12-4,12,TRBJ2-2,.,CASSFITGELFF,TGTGCCAGCAGTTTCATCACCGGGGAGCTGTTTTTT
.,TRBV6-2/TRBV6-3,15,TRBJ1-1,.,CASSYWATSNTEAFF,TGTGCCAGCAGTTACTGGGCGACCTCGAACACTGAAGCTTTCTTT
few,TRBV27,16,TRBJ2-1,TRBD2,CASSRLAGGPVNEQFF,TGTGCCAGCAGCCGACTAGCGGGAGGGCCGGTCAATGAGCAGTTCTTC
.,TRBV12-3/TRBV12-4,13,TRBJ1-4,.,CASGKRGGEKLFF,TGTGCCAGCGGAAAGCGGGGTGGTGAAAAACTGTTTTTT
.,TRBV10-3,13,TRBJ2-7,TRBD1,CAIRTGQVNEQYF,TGTGCCATCAGGACAGGGCAAGTGAACGAGCAGTACTTC
many,TRBV4-3,13,TRBJ2-7,.,CASSQGVTYEQYF,TGCGCCAGCAGCCAAGGCGTGACCTACGAGCAGTACTTC
.,TRBV5-4,14,TRBJ2-7,.,CASSLDSDSYEQYF,TGTGCCAGCAGCTTGGACAGTGACTCCTACGAGCAGTACTTC